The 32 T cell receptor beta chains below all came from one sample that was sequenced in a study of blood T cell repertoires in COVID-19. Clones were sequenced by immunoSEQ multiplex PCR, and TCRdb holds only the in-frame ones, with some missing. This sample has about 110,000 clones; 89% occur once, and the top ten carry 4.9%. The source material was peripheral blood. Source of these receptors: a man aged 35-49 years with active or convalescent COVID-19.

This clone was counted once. The CDR3 region is CASSLRGQSTDTQYF. CDR3 DNA: TGCGCCAGCAGCTTAAGAGGCCAGAGCACAGATACGCAGTATTTT. The chain carries TRBV5-1 and TRBJ2-3, with D unclear. The V end was cut by 2 bases, the J end by 0 bases, with 10 bases between. The germline V gene encodes CDR1 SGHRS and CDR2 YFSETQ. The CDR3 loop spans 15 amino acids.

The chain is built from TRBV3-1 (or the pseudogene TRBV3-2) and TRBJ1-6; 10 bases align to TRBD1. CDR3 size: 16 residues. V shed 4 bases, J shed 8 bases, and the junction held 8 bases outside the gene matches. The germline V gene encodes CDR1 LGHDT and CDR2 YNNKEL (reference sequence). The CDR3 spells CASSLGGTGAYSPLHF. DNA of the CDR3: TGTGCCAGCAGCCTTGGCGGGACAGGGGCTTATTCACCCCTCCACTTT.

The CDR3 DNA reads TGTGCCAGCAGCTTAGCATATACAGGGACGAGGGGCTACACCTTC. This codes for CASSLAYTGTRGYTF. This chain uses TRBV11-2 with TRBJ1-2, with TRBD1 as a possible D gene (6 bases). Germline loops: CDR1 SGHAT, CDR2 FQNNGV. The CDR3 spans 15 residues. Trimming shortened V by 1 base and J by 8 bases, and 17 bases separated the two germline ends.

As DNA, the CDR3 is TGTGCCAGCAGACAACAGCCCGCGTCGGGTGAGACCCAGTACTTC. Protein: CASRQQPASGETQYF. The genes are TRBV3-1 (or the pseudogene TRBV3-2) and TRBJ2-5; D remains unclear. Trimming pared 6 bases from V and 5 bases from J, leaving 19 bases between. The CDR3 is 15 residues long. Germline CDR1 reads LGHDT; CDR2 reads YNNKEL (reference sequence).

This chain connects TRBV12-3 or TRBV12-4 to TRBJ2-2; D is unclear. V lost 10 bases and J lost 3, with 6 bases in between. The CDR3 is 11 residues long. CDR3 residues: CATQDTGELFF. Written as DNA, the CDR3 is TGTGCCACCCAGGACACCGGGGAGCTGTTTTTT.

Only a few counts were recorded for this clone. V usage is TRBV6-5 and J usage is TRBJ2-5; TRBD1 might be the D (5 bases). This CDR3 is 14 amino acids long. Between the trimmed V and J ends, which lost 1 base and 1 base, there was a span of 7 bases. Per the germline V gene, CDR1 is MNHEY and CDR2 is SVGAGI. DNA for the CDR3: TGTGCCAGCAGTTACTGGGGCTTCCAAGAGACCCAGTACTTC. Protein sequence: CASSYWGFQETQYF.

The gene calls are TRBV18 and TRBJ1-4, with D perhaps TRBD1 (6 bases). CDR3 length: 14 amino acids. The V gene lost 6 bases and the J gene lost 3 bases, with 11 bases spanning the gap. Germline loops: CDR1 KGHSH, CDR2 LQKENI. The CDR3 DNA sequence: TGTGCCAGCTCGCTCGGGACATCTAATGAAAAACTGTTTTTT. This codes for CASSLGTSNEKLFF.

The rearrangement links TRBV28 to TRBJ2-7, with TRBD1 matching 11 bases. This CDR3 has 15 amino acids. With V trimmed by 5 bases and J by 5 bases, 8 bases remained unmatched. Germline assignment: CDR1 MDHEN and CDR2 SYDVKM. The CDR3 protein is CASSPGQGDVHEQYF. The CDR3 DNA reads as TGTGCCAGCAGTCCGGGACAGGGGGATGTCCACGAGCAGTACTTC.

Here the CDR3 DNA reads TGTGCCAGCAGTAAAGGACTAGCGGGAGCTGGAAATGAGCAGTTCTTC. This codes for CASSKGLAGAGNEQFF. This chain joins TRBV27 and TRBJ2-1; 13 bases agree with TRBD2. V shed 5 bases and J 7 bases; nucleotides not matched to a gene: 8. CDR1 MNHEY and CDR2 SMNVEV come from the germline V gene (reference sequence). This CDR3 is 16 amino acids long.

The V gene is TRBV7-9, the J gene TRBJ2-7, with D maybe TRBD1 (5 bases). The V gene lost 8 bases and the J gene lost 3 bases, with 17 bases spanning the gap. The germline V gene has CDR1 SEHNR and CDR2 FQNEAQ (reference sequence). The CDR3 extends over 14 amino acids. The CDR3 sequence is CASHKLGAYYEQYF. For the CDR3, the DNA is TGTGCCAGCCACAAGCTAGGGGCATACTACGAGCAGTACTTC. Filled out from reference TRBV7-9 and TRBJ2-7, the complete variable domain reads DTGVSQNPRHKITKRGQNVTFRCDPISEHNRLYWYRQTLGQGPEFLTYFQNEAQLEKSRLLSDRFSAERPKGSFSTLEIQRTEQGDSAMYLCASHKLGAYYEQYFGPGTRLTVT.

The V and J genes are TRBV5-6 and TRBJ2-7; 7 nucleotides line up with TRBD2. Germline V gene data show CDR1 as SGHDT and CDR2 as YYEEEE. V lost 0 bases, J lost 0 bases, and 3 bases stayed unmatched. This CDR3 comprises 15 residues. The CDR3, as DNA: TGTGCCAGCAGCTTGGACCGGGACTACTCCTACGAGCAGTACTTC. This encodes CASSLDRDYSYEQYF.

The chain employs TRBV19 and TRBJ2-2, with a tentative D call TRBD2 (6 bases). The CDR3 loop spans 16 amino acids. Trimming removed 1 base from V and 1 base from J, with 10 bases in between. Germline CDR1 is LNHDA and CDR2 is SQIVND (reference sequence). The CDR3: CASSIGRGGNTGELFF. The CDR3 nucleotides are TGTGCCAGTAGTATAGGGCGGGGAGGGAACACCGGGGAGCTGTTTTTT.

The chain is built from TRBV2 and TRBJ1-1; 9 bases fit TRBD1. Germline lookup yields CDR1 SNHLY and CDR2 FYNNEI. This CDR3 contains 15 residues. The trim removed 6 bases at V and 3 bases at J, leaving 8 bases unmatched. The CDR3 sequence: CASSRDRVLDTEAFF. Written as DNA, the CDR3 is TGTGCCAGCAGCCGGGACAGGGTTTTGGACACTGAAGCTTTCTTT. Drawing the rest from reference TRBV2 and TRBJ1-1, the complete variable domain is EPEVTQTPSHQVTQMGQEVILRCVPISNHLYFYWYRQILGQKVEFLVSFYNNEISEKSEIFDDQFSVERPDGSNFTLKIRSTKLEDSAMYFCASSRDRVLDTEAFFGQGTRLTVV.

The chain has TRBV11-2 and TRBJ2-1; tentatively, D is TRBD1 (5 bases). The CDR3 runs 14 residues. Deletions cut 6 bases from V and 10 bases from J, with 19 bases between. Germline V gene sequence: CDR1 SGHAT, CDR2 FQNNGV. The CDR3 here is CASREAGRLGEQFF. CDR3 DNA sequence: TGTGCCAGCAGAGAGGCAGGGCGCTTGGGGGAGCAGTTCTTC.

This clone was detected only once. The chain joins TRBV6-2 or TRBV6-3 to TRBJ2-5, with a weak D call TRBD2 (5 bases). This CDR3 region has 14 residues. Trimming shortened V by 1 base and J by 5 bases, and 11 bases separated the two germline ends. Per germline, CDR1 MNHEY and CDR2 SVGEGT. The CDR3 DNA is TGTGCCAGCAGTTACTTGGGTAGCGTTGAGACCCAGTACTTC. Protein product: CASSYLGSVETQYF.

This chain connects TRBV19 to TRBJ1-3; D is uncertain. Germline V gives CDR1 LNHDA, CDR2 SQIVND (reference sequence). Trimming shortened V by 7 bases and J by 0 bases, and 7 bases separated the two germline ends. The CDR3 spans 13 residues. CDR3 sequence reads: CASIESSGNTIYF. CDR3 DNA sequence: TGTGCCAGTATAGAGAGCTCTGGAAACACCATATATTTT.

The CDR3 region is CATSATSVPGQETQYF. CDR3 coding DNA: TGTGCCACCAGTGCTACATCAGTACCGGGGCAAGAGACCCAGTACTTC. V usage is TRBV24-1 and J usage is TRBJ2-5; tentatively, D is TRBD2 (5 bases). Germline V CDR1 and CDR2: KGHDR, SFDVKD. The CDR3 extends over 16 amino acids. The ends were cut back, 5 bases at V and 2 bases at J, with 17 bases in the middle.

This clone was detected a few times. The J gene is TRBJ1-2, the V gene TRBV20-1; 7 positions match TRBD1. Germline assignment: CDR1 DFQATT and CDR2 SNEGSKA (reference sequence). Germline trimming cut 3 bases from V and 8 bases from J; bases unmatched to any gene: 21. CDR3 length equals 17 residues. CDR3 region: CSASYDWGTDRVKGYTF. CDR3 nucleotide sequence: TGCAGTGCTAGTTACGATTGGGGAACAGACAGGGTAAAGGGCTACACCTTC.

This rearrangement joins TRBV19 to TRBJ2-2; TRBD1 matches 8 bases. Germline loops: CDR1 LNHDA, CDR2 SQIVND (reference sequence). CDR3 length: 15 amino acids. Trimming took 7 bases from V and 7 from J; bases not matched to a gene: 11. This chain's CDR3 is CASTFQGARGGELFF. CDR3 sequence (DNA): TGTGCCAGTACCTTTCAGGGGGCTCGGGGCGGGGAGCTGTTTTTT.

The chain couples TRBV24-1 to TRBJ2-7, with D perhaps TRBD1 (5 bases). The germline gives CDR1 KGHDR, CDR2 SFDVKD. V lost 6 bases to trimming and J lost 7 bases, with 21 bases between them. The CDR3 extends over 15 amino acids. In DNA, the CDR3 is TGTGCCACCAGTCTGAGTGGCGTGGCAGGGAAGGAGCAGTACTTC. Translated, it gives CATSLSGVAGKEQYF.

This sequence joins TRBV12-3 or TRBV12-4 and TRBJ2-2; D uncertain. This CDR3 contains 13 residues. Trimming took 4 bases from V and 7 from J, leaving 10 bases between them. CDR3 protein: CASSSNLIGELFF. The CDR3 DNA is TGTGCCAGCAGTTCGAACCTAATCGGGGAGCTGTTTTTT.

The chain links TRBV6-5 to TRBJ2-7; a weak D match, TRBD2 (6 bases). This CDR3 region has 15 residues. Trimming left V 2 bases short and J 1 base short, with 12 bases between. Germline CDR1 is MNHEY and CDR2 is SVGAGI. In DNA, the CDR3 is TGTGCCAGCAGTTACGGGCGGGGCACATCCTACGAGCAGTACTTC. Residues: CASSYGRGTSYEQYF.

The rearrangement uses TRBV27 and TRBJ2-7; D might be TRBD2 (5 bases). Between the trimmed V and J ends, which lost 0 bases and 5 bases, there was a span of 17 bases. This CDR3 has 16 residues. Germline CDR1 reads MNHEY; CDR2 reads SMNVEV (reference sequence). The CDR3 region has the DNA TGTGCCAGCAGTTTATCGGAAAAGGTACCGGGAAACGAGCAGTACTTC. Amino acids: CASSLSEKVPGNEQYF.

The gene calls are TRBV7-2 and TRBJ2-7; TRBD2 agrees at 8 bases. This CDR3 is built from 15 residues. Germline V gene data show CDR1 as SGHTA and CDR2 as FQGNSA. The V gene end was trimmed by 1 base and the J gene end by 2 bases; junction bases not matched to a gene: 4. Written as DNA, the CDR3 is TGTGCCAGCAGCTTAGATACGGGAGGGCCCTACGAGCAGTACTTC. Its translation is CASSLDTGGPYEQYF.

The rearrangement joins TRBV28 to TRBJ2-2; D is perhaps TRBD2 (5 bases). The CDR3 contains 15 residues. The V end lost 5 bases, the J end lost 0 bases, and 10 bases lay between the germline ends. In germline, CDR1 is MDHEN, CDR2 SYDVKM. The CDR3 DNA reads TGTGCCAGCAGTCTGAGCGGAACGAACACCGGGGAGCTGTTTTTT. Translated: CASSLSGTNTGELFF.

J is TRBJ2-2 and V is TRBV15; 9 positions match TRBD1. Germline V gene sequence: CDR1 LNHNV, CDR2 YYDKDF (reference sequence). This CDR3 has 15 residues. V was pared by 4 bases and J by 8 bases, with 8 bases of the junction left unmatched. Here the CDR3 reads CATSTRDRVAGELFF. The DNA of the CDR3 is TGTGCCACCAGCACCCGGGACAGGGTGGCGGGGGAGCTGTTTTTT. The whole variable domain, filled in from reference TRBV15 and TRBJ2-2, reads DAMVIQNPRYQVTQFGKPVTLSCSQTLNHNVMYWYQQKSSQAPKLLFHYYDKDFNNEADTPDNFQSRRPNTSFCFLDIRSPGLGDTAMYLCATSTRDRVAGELFFGEGSRLTVL.

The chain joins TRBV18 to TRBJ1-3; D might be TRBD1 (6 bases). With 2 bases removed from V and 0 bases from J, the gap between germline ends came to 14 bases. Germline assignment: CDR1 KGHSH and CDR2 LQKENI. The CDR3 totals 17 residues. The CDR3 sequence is CASSPYRQDLSGNTIYF. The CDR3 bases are TGTGCCAGCTCACCATACCGACAGGATCTCTCTGGAAACACCATATATTTT.

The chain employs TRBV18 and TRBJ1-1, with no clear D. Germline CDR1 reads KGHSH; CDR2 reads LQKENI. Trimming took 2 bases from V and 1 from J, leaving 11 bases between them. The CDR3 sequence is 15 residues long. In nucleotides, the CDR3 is TGTGCCAGCTCACCAGGGCAGCTCCAGAACACTGAAGCTTTCTTT. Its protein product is CASSPGQLQNTEAFF.

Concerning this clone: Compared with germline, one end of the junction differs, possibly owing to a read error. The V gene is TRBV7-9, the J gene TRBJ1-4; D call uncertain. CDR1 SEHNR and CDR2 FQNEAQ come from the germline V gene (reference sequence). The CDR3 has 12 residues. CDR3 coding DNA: TGTGCCAGCAGCTTAGCGGGAGGCAGGAGTGATTTT. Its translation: CASSLAGGRSDF.

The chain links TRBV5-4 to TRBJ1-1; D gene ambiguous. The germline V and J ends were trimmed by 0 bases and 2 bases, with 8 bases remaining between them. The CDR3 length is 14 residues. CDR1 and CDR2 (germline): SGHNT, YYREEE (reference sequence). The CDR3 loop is CASSLAGRNTEAFF. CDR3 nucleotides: TGTGCCAGCAGCTTGGCCGGGAGAAACACTGAAGCTTTCTTT. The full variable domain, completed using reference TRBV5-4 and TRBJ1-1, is ETGVTQSPTHLIKTRGQQVTLRCSSQSGHNTVSWYQQALGQGPQFIFQYYREEENGRGNFPPRFSGLQFPNYSSELNVNALELDDSALYLCASSLAGRNTEAFFGQGTRLTVV.

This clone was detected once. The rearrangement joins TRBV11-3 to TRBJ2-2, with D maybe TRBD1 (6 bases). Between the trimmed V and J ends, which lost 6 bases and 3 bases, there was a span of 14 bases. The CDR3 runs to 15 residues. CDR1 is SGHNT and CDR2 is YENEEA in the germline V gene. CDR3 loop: CASRTGRTHTGELFF. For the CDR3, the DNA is TGTGCCAGCAGGACAGGCCGGACTCACACCGGGGAGCTGTTTTTT.

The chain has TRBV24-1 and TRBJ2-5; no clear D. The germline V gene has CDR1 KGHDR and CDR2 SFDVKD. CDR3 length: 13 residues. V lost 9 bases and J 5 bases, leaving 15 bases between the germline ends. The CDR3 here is CATSNRLVETQYF. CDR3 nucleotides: TGTGCCACCTCAAATCGGTTGGTGGAGACCCAGTACTTC.